Listed below are T cell receptor beta chains from one sample, sequenced in a study of tumor-infiltrating lymphocytes in primary liver carcinoma. Via MiXCR, TCRdb re-called the multiplex PCR reads, giving one row per CDR3 protein. The data contain roughly 78,000 distinct CDR3 sequences, 65% to 75% of them seen just once; the ten biggest clones take up roughly an eighth. Sequencing was performed on liver tumor tissue from sampling region 4. The receptor source for this set is a woman aged 60-70 years with primary liver carcinoma and hepatitis B virus infection. Both conserved end residues are part of each CDR3. The D gene is left open where the match is weak. Rows may omit the clone size; those that give it use once, few, many or a size class.

v_call	clone_size	j_call	d_call	cdr3_nt	cdr3_aa
TRBV28	-	TRBJ2-1	TRBD2	TGTGCCAGCAGTACGATGACTAGCGGGCTTTACAATAAGCAGTTCTTC	CASSTMTSGLYNKQFF
TRBV25-1	once	TRBJ2-1	TRBD2	TGTGCCAGCAGTGAATTGGGCGGGGGTATACGTGAGCAGTTCTTC	CASSELGGGIREQFF
TRBV11-3	-	TRBJ2-1	-	TGTGCCGGCAGCCCTCGGGGTAGCAGGGACAATGAGCAGTTCTTC	CAGSPRGSRDNEQFF
TRBV29-1	many	TRBJ1-5	-	TGCAGCGTTTCCGGGACAAATAGCAATCAGCCCCAGCATTTT	CSVSGTNSNQPQHF
TRBV6-2/TRBV6-3	-	TRBJ2-2	-	TGTGCCGGATTGACACTGGCCGGGGAGCTGTTTTTT	CAGLTLAGELFF
TRBV12-3/TRBV12-4	many	TRBJ1-4	-	TGTGCCAGCAGTTTTTGGGGTTTTGAGGAAAAACTGTTTTTT	CASSFWGFEEKLFF
TRBV11-2	-	TRBJ2-3	-	TGTGCCAGCAGTGTATATCGAGGAGATACGCAGTATTTT	CASSVYRGDTQYF
TRBV6-5	-	TRBJ1-2	-	TGTGCCGTGTCTACAAGGCGACACCATGGCTACACCTTC	CAVSTRRHHGYTF
TRBV13	-	TRBJ2-3	-	TGTGCCAGCAGCTCACCCCGACAGGATTGCACAGTTACGCAGTATTTT	CASSSPRQDCTVTQYF
TRBV5-6	-	TRBJ2-5	-	TGTGCCAGCAGCTTGTGTGGGGCGGGAAAAGAGACTCAGTACTTC	CASSLCGAGKETQYF
TRBV20-1	-	TRBJ2-7	TRBD1	TGCAGTGCTAGAGATTTGGACAGGGCCCTACCGGGGAGCTACGAGCAGTACTTC	CSARDLDRALPGSYEQYF
TRBV29-1	-	TRBJ2-3	-	TGCAGCGCATTAAGACGGGATGCAGATACGCAGTACTTT	CSALRRDADTQYF
TRBV12-3/TRBV12-4	-	TRBJ1-5	-	TGTGCCAGCAGTCTAGGGGAGAATCGGCCCCAGCATTTT	CASSLGENRPQHF
TRBV18	-	TRBJ2-6	-	TGTGCCAGCTTTCAGTCTGGGGCCAACGTCCTGACTTTC	CASFQSGANVLTF
TRBV11-2	-	TRBJ1-1	-	TGTGTCAGCAGCTTATCCTGGACTAACACTGAAGCTTTCTTT	CVSSLSWTNTEAFF
TRBV7-9	-	TRBJ1-1	-	TGTGCCAGCAGCTTAGCGTCGTGGCAGGTGAACACTGAAGCTTTCTTC	CASSLASWQVNTEAFF
TRBV12-3/TRBV12-4	-	TRBJ1-1	-	TGTGCCAACAGCTGGGGACGGGAGGAAGCTTTCTTT	CANSWGREEAFF
TRBV29-1	-	TRBJ2-2	-	TGCAGCGTGGAGGGGAACCGGGGAGCGAACACCTGGGAGCTGTTTTTT	CSVEGNRGANTWELFF
TRBV7-8	many	TRBJ2-7	-	TGTGCCAGCAGCTTAGCGGGGGGCGCGGACGAGCAGTACTTC	CASSLAGGADEQYF
TRBV6-2/TRBV6-3	many	TRBJ2-5	TRBD2	TGTGCCAGCAGTTACGGACTAGGGGCAGAGACCCAGTACTTC	CASSYGLGAETQYF
TRBV20-1	-	TRBJ2-6	-	TGCAGTGCCCGCCGACTAACGGGAGATACTGGGGCCAACGTCCTGACTTTC	CSARRLTGDTGANVLTF
TRBV11-3	-	TRBJ2-5	TRBD2	TGTGTCAGCAGCCCGAGACTAGCGGAAGGAATCGAGACCCAGTACTTC	CVSSPRLAEGIETQYF
TRBV18	-	TRBJ2-1	-	TGTGCCAACTCACCACGGAGGAGTGAGCAGTTCTTC	CANSPRRSEQFF
TRBV11-2	-	TRBJ2-3	TRBD2	TGTACCAGCAGGCCCTCTGCGACTAGCACAGATATACAGTATTTT	CTSRPSATSTDIQYF
TRBV11-2	medium-sized	TRBJ2-2	TRBD2	TGTGCCAGCAGCCCACTAGCGGCGAACACCGGGGAGCTGTTTTTT	CASSPLAANTGELFF
TRBV13	many	TRBJ2-2	-	TGTGCCAGCAGCTTAGGGGGAGCCGGCACCGGGGAGCTGTTTTTT	CASSLGGAGTGELFF
TRBV2	few	TRBJ2-7	TRBD1	TGTGCCAGCACCGCGGACAGGGTACGGTACGAGCAGTACTTC	CASTADRVRYEQYF
TRBV11-2	few	TRBJ1-2	TRBD1	TGTGCTAGCAGCTTCGGGGACAGGGATGATAGCTACACCTTC	CASSFGDRDDSYTF
TRBV9	-	TRBJ2-3	-	TGTGCCAGCAGCGTAGGGGTAGCGTGGGACCCAGATACGCAGTATTTT	CASSVGVAWDPDTQYF
TRBV11-2	-	TRBJ2-5	-	TGTGCCGGCAGCTTGGGGCTGGGATCGCGTGAGACCCAGTACTTC	CAGSLGLGSRETQYF
TRBV6-1	-	TRBJ2-7	-	TGTGTCAGCAGATGGGAGGATAGCTCCTACGAGCAGTATTTC	CVSRWEDSSYEQYF
TRBV28	-	TRBJ2-2	-	TGTGCCAGCATGTACACCAACACCGGGAAGCTGTTTTTT	CASMYTNTGKLFF
TRBV6-5	-	TRBJ1-1	-	TGTGCCAGCAGGCAACTGGGGGCTAGCACTGAAGCTTTCTTT	CASRQLGASTEAFF
TRBV7-9	many	TRBJ2-1	TRBD2	TGTGCCAGCAGCTTAACAGGCGCAGCTAGCGGCTCCTACAATGAGCAGTTCTTC	CASSLTGAASGSYNEQFF
TRBV5-1	many	TRBJ2-5	TRBD2	TGCGCCAGCAGGGCGGGAGCATACCAAGAGACCCAGTACTTC	CASRAGAYQETQYF
TRBV14	once	TRBJ1-2	-	TGTGCCAGCAGGCAGAGACAGTCCTATGGCTACACCTTC	CASRQRQSYGYTF
TRBV12-3/TRBV12-4	-	TRBJ1-5	-	TGTGCCCGCAGTTTTTTAAGGGGTGGCCCGAATCAACCCCAGCATTTT	CARSFLRGGPNQPQHF
TRBV5-6	many	TRBJ2-7	TRBD2	TGTGCCAGCAGCTTGTTCTGGCGGGAGAGTGACGAGCAGTACTTC	CASSLFWRESDEQYF
TRBV18	-	TRBJ2-7	TRBD2	TGTGCCAGCTCACCGACTAGCGGTCGAGTAACCGAGCAGTACTTC	CASSPTSGRVTEQYF
TRBV28	once	TRBJ2-6	-	TGTGCCAGCACTCTATCTGGGGCCAACCTCCTGACTTTC	CASTLSGANLLTF
TRBV19	-	TRBJ2-3	TRBD2	TGTGCCAGTTCGACTAGCGGGAGTACAGATACGCAGTATTTT	CASSTSGSTDTQYF
TRBV11-2	once	TRBJ1-1	-	TGTGCCAGCACCTCCGTCGTAGTCGGGACTGACGCTTTCTTT	CASTSVVVGTDAFF